Listed below are T cell receptor beta chains from one sample, sequenced in a study of T cell changes during pregnancy in multiple sclerosis. Clones were sequenced by immunoSEQ multiplex PCR, and TCRdb holds only the in-frame ones, with some missing. The repertoire has under 25,000 clones, about 90% of them found once; the top ten carry roughly 8.4%. This material consisted of CD8+ T cells from peripheral blood mononuclear cells, taken after pregnancy. All receptors come from a female donor with multiple sclerosis, enrolled in a pregnancy study. Each CDR3 is given with its conserved first and last residue. D genes are given only for firm matches. Only some rows state a clone size, as once, few, many or a class for expanded clones.

d_call clone_size j_call v_call cdr3_nt cdr3_aa
. . TRBJ2-7 TRBV21-1 TGTGCCAGCAGCGCTCGGACTAGCGGGAGGAGGAACGTCTACGAGCAGTACTTC CASSARTSGRRNVYEQYF
. once TRBJ2-7 TRBV5-1 TGCGCCAGCAGCTCACGCGAACCCAGGGTGGGGGAGCAGTACTTC CASSSREPRVGEQYF
TRBD2 few TRBJ2-3 TRBV5-1 TGCGCCAGCAGCCCACCGGGACTAGCGGGCACCGACACAGATACGCAGTATTTT CASSPPGLAGTDTDTQYF
TRBD2 once TRBJ2-3 TRBV13 TGTGCCGGCAGCCCCAGGCCAGCGGGAGTTCCAGATACGCAGTATTTT CAGSPRPAGVPDTQYF
. . TRBJ2-6 TRBV5-1 TGCGCCAGCAGCTTGGGAGAGTCTGGGGCCAACGTCCTGACTTTC CASSLGESGANVLTF
TRBD2 . TRBJ2-7 TRBV5-1 TGCGCCAGCAGCCCTGGACGGACTAGCGGGAGTTACGAGCAGTACTTC CASSPGRTSGSYEQYF
. . TRBJ2-5 TRBV5-4 TGTGCCAGCAGCTTGCAGGGGACCCAGTACTTC CASSLQGTQYF
TRBD2 . TRBJ2-7 TRBV11-2 TGTGCCAGCAGCTTAGAGGCTAGCGGCGCCTACGAGCAGTACTTC CASSLEASGAYEQYF
. medium-sized TRBJ2-7 TRBV7-2 TGTGCCAGCAGCTTAGATGCGGGGGCCGGCTCCTACGAGCAGTACTTC CASSLDAGAGSYEQYF
. . TRBJ2-7 TRBV7-6 TGTGCCAGCAGCTTAGGGCCAATTCAGACCTACGAGCAGTACTTC CASSLGPIQTYEQYF
TRBD1 once TRBJ1-5 TRBV23-1 TGCGCCAGCAGGCGGACAGGGGCATCAGTTCAGCCCCAGCATTTT CASRRTGASVQPQHF
TRBD1 . TRBJ2-2 TRBV9 TGTGCCAGCAGCGTAGGAGGGAGACAGGGGAGCGGGGAGCTGTTTTTT CASSVGGRQGSGELFF
TRBD2 . TRBJ2-7 TRBV6-5 TGTGCCAGCAGTTCGTCTAGCGGATCCTACGAGCAGTACTTC CASSSSSGSYEQYF
TRBD2 . TRBJ2-1 TRBV11-2 TGTGCCAGCAGCTTAGACGGGGGGGAGGGTTACAATGAGCAGTTCTTC CASSLDGGEGYNEQFF
. . TRBJ1-4 TRBV6-4 TGTGCCAGCATCCCGACAGGCCCTAATGAAAAACTGTTTTTT CASIPTGPNEKLFF
TRBD1 . TRBJ2-5 TRBV5-4 TGTGCCAGCAGATCAATCGGGACAGGGGTCCAAGAGACCCAGTACTTC CASRSIGTGVQETQYF